The 3 T cell receptor beta chains presented below share a single source sample, sequenced in a study of T cell repertoires in cytomegalovirus infection. Antigens for these TCRs are unknown. Each CDR3 protein is one row after TCRdb ran MiXCR on the reads. This sample has about half a million distinct CDR3 sequences; 30% to 40% occur once, and the top ten carry roughly 15%. Sequencing was performed on cultured PBMCs, taken from culture after CMV antigen stimulation. The receptors here all came from a human donor in good health (CMV status not recorded). Some clones in this sample may be carry-over from other donors' samples.

At least ten counts were recorded for this clonotype. This chain connects TRBV7-8 to TRBJ1-4, with a possible D match to TRBD1 (5 bases). Trimming stripped 1 base from V and 11 bases from J, with 14 bases between. Looked up from germline, CDR1 is SGHVS and CDR2 is FQNEAQ. The CDR3 covers 14 residues. CDR3 in amino acids: CASSLGTNPGKLFF. The CDR3 DNA reads as TGTGCCAGCAGCTTAGGGACAAATCCAGGGAAACTGTTTTTT.

The genes are TRBV2 and TRBJ2-1; a possible D gene is TRBD2 (5 bases). V lost 7 bases to trimming and J lost 2 bases, with 9 bases between them. The CDR3 is made up of 13 amino acids. The germline gives CDR1 SNHLY, CDR2 FYNNEI. CDR3: CASMAEAYNEQFF. The CDR3 DNA follows: TGTGCCAGCATGGCGGAGGCCTACAATGAGCAGTTCTTC.

The CDR3 loop is CASSPSTRETQYF. CDR3 bases: TGTGCCAGCAGTCCTTCGACGAGGGAGACCCAGTACTTC. This chain links TRBV7-3 with TRBJ2-5, with D unresolved. CDR1 and CDR2 from the germline V gene are SGHTA and FQGTGA. V lost 6 bases and J lost 5, with 13 bases in between. The CDR3 sequence is 13 residues long.